This record covers a single T cell receptor (beta chain). Clones were read by immunoSEQ multiplex PCR, and TCRdb kept only the in-frame ones, dropping some. The data contain about 60,000 clones, around 85% of them singletons. This specimen comes from a study of blood T cell repertoires in COVID-19. J gave up 0 bases and V 3 bases, and 7 bases lay outside the gene matches. The CDR3 is made up of 18 amino acids. Germline CDR1 KGHSH, CDR2 LQKENI. The receptor's source is a human donor in a cohort sampled during active COVID-19. This chain uses TRBV18 with TRBJ2-6; 8 positions agree with TRBD2. The sequenced sample consisted of peripheral blood. The CDR3 coding sequence is TGTGCCAGCTCACCTTTAGCGGGGCCCGGCTCTGGGGCCAACGTCCTGACTTTC. Amino acids: CASSPLAGPGSGANVLTF.